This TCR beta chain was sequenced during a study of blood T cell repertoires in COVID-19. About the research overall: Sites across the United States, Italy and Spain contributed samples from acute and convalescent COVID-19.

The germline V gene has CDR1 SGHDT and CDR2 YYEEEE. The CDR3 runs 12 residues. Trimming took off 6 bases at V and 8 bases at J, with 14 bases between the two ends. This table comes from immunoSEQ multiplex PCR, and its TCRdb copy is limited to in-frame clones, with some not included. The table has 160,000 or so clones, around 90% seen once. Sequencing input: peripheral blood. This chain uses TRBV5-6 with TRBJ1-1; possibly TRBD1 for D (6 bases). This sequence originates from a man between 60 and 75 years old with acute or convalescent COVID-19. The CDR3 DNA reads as TGTGCCAGCACCGGGACACTCGAGGAAGCTTTCTTT. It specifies CASTGTLEEAFF. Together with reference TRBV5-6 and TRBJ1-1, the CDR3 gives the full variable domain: DAGVTQSPTHLIKTRGQQVTLRCSPKSGHDTVSWYQQALGQGPQFIFQYYEEEERQRGNFPDRFSGHQFPNYSSELNVNALLLGDSALYLCASTGTLEEAFFGQGTRLTVV.